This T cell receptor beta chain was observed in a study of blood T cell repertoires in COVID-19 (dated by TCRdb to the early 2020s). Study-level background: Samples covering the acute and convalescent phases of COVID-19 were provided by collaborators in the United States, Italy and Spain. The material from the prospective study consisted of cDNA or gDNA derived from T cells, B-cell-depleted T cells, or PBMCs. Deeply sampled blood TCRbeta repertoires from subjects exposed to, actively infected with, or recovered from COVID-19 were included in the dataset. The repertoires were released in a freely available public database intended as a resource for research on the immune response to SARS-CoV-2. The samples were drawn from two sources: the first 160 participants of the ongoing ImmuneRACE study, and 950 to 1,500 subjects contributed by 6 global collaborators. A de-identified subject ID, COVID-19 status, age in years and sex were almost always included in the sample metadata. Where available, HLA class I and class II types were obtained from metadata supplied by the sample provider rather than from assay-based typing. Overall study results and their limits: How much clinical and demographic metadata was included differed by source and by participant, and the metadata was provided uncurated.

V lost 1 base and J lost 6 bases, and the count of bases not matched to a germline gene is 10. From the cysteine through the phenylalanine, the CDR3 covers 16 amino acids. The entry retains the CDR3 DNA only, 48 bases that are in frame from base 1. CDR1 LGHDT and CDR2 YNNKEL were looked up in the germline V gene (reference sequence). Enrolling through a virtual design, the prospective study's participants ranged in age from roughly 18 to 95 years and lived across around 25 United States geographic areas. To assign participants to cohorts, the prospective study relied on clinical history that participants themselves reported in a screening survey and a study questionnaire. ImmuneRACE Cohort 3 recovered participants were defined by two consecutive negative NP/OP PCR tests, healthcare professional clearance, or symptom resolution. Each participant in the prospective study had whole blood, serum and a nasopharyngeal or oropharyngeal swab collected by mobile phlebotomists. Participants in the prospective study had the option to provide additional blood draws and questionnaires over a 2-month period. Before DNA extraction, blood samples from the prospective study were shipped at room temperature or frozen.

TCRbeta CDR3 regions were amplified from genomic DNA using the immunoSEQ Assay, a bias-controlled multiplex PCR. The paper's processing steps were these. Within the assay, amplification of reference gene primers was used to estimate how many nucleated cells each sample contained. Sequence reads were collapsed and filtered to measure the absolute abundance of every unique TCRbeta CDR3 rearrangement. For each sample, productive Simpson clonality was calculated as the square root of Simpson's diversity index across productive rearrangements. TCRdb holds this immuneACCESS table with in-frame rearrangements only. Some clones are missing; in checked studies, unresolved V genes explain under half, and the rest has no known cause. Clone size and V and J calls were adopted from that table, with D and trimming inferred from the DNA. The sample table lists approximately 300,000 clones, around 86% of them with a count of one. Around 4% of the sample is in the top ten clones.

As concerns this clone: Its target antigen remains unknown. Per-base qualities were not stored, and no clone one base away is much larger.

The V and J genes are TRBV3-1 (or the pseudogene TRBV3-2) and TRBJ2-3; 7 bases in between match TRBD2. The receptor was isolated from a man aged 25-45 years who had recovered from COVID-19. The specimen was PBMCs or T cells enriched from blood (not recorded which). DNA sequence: TGTGCCAGCAGCCAAGTCCCAGCGGGAACCCCCGATACGCAGTATTTT. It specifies CASSQVPAGTPDTQYF.